Listed here are 29 T cell receptor beta chains from one sample, sequenced in a study of control samples from healthy donors and cancer patients. The table came from immunoSEQ multiplex PCR; TCRdb's copy has only in-frame clones and leaves some out. This table holds roughly 160,000 clones, around 88% found once. The sequencing sample was made of blood. All receptors come from a woman aged 25 to 39 in good health.

The chain has TRBV11-2 and TRBJ1-1, with D unclear. CDR3 length: 15 amino acids. Germline CDR1 is SGHAT and CDR2 is FQNNGV. Trimming cost V 3 bases and J 0 bases, with 11 bases left between them. The CDR3 is CASSLNGPMNTEAFF. In DNA form, the CDR3 reads TGTGCCAGCAGCTTGAATGGGCCAATGAACACTGAAGCTTTCTTT.

V and J are TRBV6-5 and TRBJ2-7; the match to TRBD2 covers 8 bases. V shed 4 bases and J 5 bases; nucleotides not matched to a gene: 4. CDR3 size: 13 residues. Germline CDR1 reads MNHEY; CDR2 reads SVGAGI. The CDR3 is CASSFRAGDEQYV. CDR3 sequence (DNA): TGTGCCAGCAGTTTCAGAGCGGGGGACGAGCAGTACGTC.

The chain joins TRBV10-2 to TRBJ1-1; possibly TRBD1 for D (6 bases). Germline CDR1 and CDR2: WSHSY and SAAADI. The CDR3 length is 13 residues. Trimming left V 3 bases short and J 6 bases short, with 11 bases between. CDR3 bases: TGCGCCAGCAGTGAAGGGGGGTTCTCTGAAGCTTTCTTT. It is translated as CASSEGGFSEAFF.

V usage is TRBV2 and J usage is TRBJ1-2; D not resolved. Germline V gene lookup returns CDR1 SNHLY and CDR2 FYNNEI. V lost 7 bases and J lost 8, with 8 bases in between. This CDR3 spans 10 amino acids. The CDR3 DNA sequence: TGTGCCAGCATTGCGGGCGGCTACACCTTC. It is translated as CASIAGGYTF.

This chain uses TRBV7-2 with TRBJ1-6; the D is unclear. Germline V CDR1 and CDR2: SGHTA, FQGNSA. Deletions cut 2 bases from V and 7 bases from J, with 9 bases between. The CDR3 totals 14 residues. Here the CDR3 DNA reads TGTGCCAGCAGCTTACGGCAGATAAATTCACCCCTCCACTTT. It is translated as CASSLRQINSPLHF.

The rearrangement joins TRBV19 to TRBJ2-7, with D perhaps TRBD2 (5 bases). CDR1 is LNHDA and CDR2 is SQIVND in the germline V gene (reference sequence). The ends were cut back, 9 bases at V and 4 bases at J, with 22 bases in the middle. The CDR3 has 15 residues. This CDR3 is CASAPRRGKAYEQYF. The CDR3 nucleotides are TGTGCCAGCGCGCCCCGCCGAGGGAAGGCGTACGAGCAGTACTTC.

The chain links TRBV2 to TRBJ2-2, with a tentative D call TRBD1 (7 bases). Germline CDR1 is SNHLY and CDR2 is FYNNEI. Trimming cost V 2 bases and J 6 bases, with 13 bases left between them. CDR3 length: 15 amino acids. This CDR3 reads CASSERAGGSGELFF. The CDR3 DNA reads as TGTGCCAGCAGTGAACGGGCAGGGGGGTCCGGGGAGCTGTTTTTT.

The chain carries TRBV28 and TRBJ2-4, with D tentatively TRBD1 or TRBD2 (7 bases each). Germline CDR1 and CDR2: MDHEN and SYDVKM. Trimming shortened V by 3 bases and J by 10 bases, and 16 bases separated the two germline ends. There are 14 residues in the CDR3. The CDR3: CASSLGGQGGIQYF. In DNA form, the CDR3 reads TGTGCCAGCAGTTTGGGCGGGCAGGGGGGGATTCAGTACTTC.

In regard to this clone: Because the CDR3 is missing its conserved closing phenylalanine or tryptophan, this is likely a read error. It is unclear where the CDR3 begins or ends on the DNA, so no DNA is shown, and the CDR3 is as TCRdb lists it. The chain couples TRBV7-9 to TRBJ1-2. Germline V gene lookup returns CDR1 SEHNR and CDR2 FQNEAQ (reference sequence). The CDR3 spans 11 residues, counting both ends. This chain's CDR3 is CASSLDWGGEV.

The genes are TRBV12-3 or TRBV12-4 and TRBJ1-1; D not resolved. V was pared by 8 bases and J by 2 bases, with 12 bases between. CDR3 length equals 13 residues. For the CDR3, the DNA is TGTGCCAGCGGATATGGGAGCAACACTGAAGCTTTCTTT. Translation: CASGYGSNTEAFF.

J is TRBJ1-2 and V is TRBV2, with D tentatively TRBD1 (5 bases). Germline assignment: CDR1 SNHLY and CDR2 FYNNEI. V lost 1 base to trimming and J lost 2 bases, with 11 bases between them. This CDR3 spans 15 amino acids. The CDR3 sequence: CASSEGRQGNYGYTF. The CDR3, as DNA: TGTGCCAGCAGTGAAGGTCGGCAGGGAAACTATGGCTACACCTTC.

The rearrangement joins TRBV6-5 to TRBJ2-1, with D perhaps given as TRBD1 or TRBD2 (6 bases each). CDR1 and CDR2 (germline): MNHEY, SVGAGI. The CDR3 runs 15 residues. The ends were cut back, 6 bases at V and 8 bases at J, with 20 bases in the middle. As DNA, the CDR3 is TGTGCCAGCAGCATAAAACAGGGACTGGGATATGAGCAGTTCTTC. Its translation is CASSIKQGLGYEQFF.

The chain uses TRBV6-5 and TRBJ1-1; D is undetermined. CDR3 length: 15 amino acids. Between the trimmed V and J ends, which lost 0 bases and 4 bases, there was a span of 12 bases. CDR1 MNHEY and CDR2 SVGAGI come from the germline V gene. The CDR3 DNA follows: TGTGCCAGCAGTTACTCCAAAGCAAAGGGCACTGAAGCTTTCTTT. Residues: CASSYSKAKGTEAFF.

The rearrangement links TRBV5-4 to TRBJ1-2, with unresolved D. From germline, CDR1 is SGHNT and CDR2 YYREEE (reference sequence). The CDR3 spans 16 residues. Trimming cost V 2 bases and J 0 bases, with 14 bases left between them. CDR3 coding DNA: TGTGCCAGCAGCTTAAAGGCAGGCCTAGCTAACTATGGCTACACCTTC. Encoded protein: CASSLKAGLANYGYTF.

The gene calls are TRBV9 and TRBJ2-3, with a tentative D call TRBD2 (6 bases). Between the trimmed V and J ends, which lost 2 bases and 3 bases, there was a span of 10 bases. Germline assignment: CDR1 SGDLS and CDR2 YYNGEE. The CDR3 is 14 residues long. The CDR3 sequence is CASSVRTITDTQYF. As DNA, the CDR3 is TGTGCCAGCAGCGTCCGGACTATAACAGATACGCAGTATTTT.

The table lists this clone with a few counts. This sequence joins TRBV5-4 and TRBJ2-1; TRBD2 matches 9 bases. Germline V CDR1 and CDR2: SGHNT, YYREEE (reference sequence). The CDR3 spans 16 residues. J gave up 5 bases and V 0 bases, and 6 bases lay outside the gene matches. CDR3 in DNA: TGTGCCAGCAGCTTGGAGGGTCGACTAGCGGACAATGAGCAGTTCTTC. Amino acid sequence: CASSLEGRLADNEQFF.

V and J are TRBV28 and TRBJ1-1; 9 bases are shared with TRBD1. Unmatched junction bases numbered 11, after V lost 8 bases and J lost 4 bases. This CDR3 spans 15 amino acids. CDR1 is MDHEN and CDR2 is SYDVKM in the germline V gene. DNA for the CDR3: TGTGCCAGCGCCCCTACAGGGGGCGTGCGCACTGAAGCTTTCTTT. It is translated as CASAPTGGVRTEAFF.

This clone was observed a handful of times. The chain combines TRBV12-3 or TRBV12-4 with TRBJ2-5; 7 bases map to TRBD1. V gave up 8 bases and J gave up 5 bases; unmatched junction bases: 8. The CDR3 is 13 residues long. This chain's CDR3 is CASFRTGGETQYF. CDR3 nucleotide sequence: TGTGCCAGCTTCCGGACAGGCGGGGAGACCCAGTACTTC.

The rearrangement links TRBV18 to TRBJ1-3, with TRBD1 as a possible D gene (5 bases). From germline, CDR1 is KGHSH and CDR2 LQKENI. V dropped 2 bases and J dropped 0 bases, with 11 bases sitting between them. The CDR3 is 16 residues long. The CDR3 nucleotides are TGTGCCAGCTCACCAACGGCAGGGATCTCTGGAAACACCATATATTTT. It encodes CASSPTAGISGNTIYF.

The J gene is TRBJ2-1, the V gene TRBV9; D remains unclear. Trimming cost V 4 bases and J 7 bases, with 12 bases left between them. Germline values: CDR1 SGDLS, CDR2 YYNGEE. The CDR3 is made up of 13 amino acids. CDR3 in amino acids: CASSPPGWNEQFF. The CDR3 region has the DNA TGTGCCAGCAGCCCCCCGGGTTGGAATGAGCAGTTCTTC.

J is TRBJ1-2 and V is TRBV10-3; D perhaps matches TRBD1 (6 bases). The CDR3 spans 13 residues. Per germline, CDR1 ENHRY and CDR2 SYGVKD. Deletions cut 5 bases from V and 6 bases from J, with 13 bases between. The CDR3 region is CAISNTNRDGYTF. The CDR3 coding sequence is TGTGCCATCAGTAACACTAACAGGGATGGCTACACCTTC.

This clone came up a few times. The chain has TRBV3-1 (or the pseudogene TRBV3-2) and TRBJ2-5, with D hard to call. V was trimmed by 0 bases and J by 3 bases, leaving 14 bases between them. This CDR3 is built from 16 residues. From germline, CDR1 is LGHDT and CDR2 YNNKEL (reference sequence). The CDR3 sequence is CASSQDRWSAEETQYF. CDR3 DNA sequence: TGTGCCAGCAGCCAAGATAGGTGGTCGGCGGAAGAGACCCAGTACTTC.

The rearrangement uses TRBV12-3 or TRBV12-4 and TRBJ1-5; D is undetermined. The CDR3 has 13 amino acids. The V gene lost 7 bases and the J gene lost 6 bases, with 13 bases spanning the gap. The CDR3 reads CASNPGLGQPQHF. The CDR3 region has the DNA TGTGCCAGCAATCCGGGCTTGGGTCAGCCCCAGCATTTT.

The V call is TRBV5-8, the J call TRBJ2-5; D is ambiguous. Germline V lookup: CDR1 SGHTS, CDR2 YDEGEE. V was pared by 4 bases and J by 4 bases, with 11 bases between. The CDR3 extends over 13 amino acids. The CDR3, as DNA: TGTGCCAGCAGCCCCTGGGCTGGAGAGACCCAGTACTTC. The encoded protein is CASSPWAGETQYF.

This chain uses TRBV5-4 with TRBJ2-2; unclear D gene. Germline V gene data show CDR1 as SGHNT and CDR2 as YYREEE (reference sequence). This CDR3 spans 16 amino acids. V dropped 2 bases and J dropped 3 bases, with 14 bases sitting between them. The CDR3 coding sequence is TGTGCCAGCAGCTTTTACTGGAAATCGGACACCGGGGAGCTGTTTTTT. It encodes CASSFYWKSDTGELFF.

V usage is TRBV28 and J usage is TRBJ1-6, with 7 bases aligning to TRBD1. Germline V gene data show CDR1 as MDHEN and CDR2 as SYDVKM. Losses at the gene ends were 3 bases for V and 7 bases for J; bases not matched to a gene: 12. This CDR3 is built from 17 residues. CDR3 coding DNA: TGTGCCAGCAGTTTTGCGAGGGGGCGGACCCTCAATTCACCCCTCCACTTT. It codes for CASSFARGRTLNSPLHF.

CDR3 DNA: TGTGCCAGCAGTTCCCCCCCCTTCGCGGTGGGGGCTTTCTTT. Amino acids: CASSSPPFAVGAFF. The V call is TRBV27, the J call TRBJ1-1; D call uncertain. The ends were cut back, 4 bases at V and 11 bases at J, with 20 bases in the middle. The CDR3 contains 14 residues. Germline V lookup: CDR1 MNHEY, CDR2 SMNVEV (reference sequence).

The chain is built from TRBV2 and TRBJ1-5; TRBD1 might be the D (6 bases). The germline gives CDR1 SNHLY, CDR2 FYNNEI. This CDR3 is 17 amino acids long. The V gene lost 6 bases and the J gene lost 0 bases, with 18 bases spanning the gap. Here the CDR3 reads CASRGKGDKRSNQPQHF. The CDR3 DNA follows: TGTGCCAGCAGGGGAAAAGGGGACAAACGTAGCAATCAGCCCCAGCATTTT.

This chain joins TRBV2 and TRBJ1-2; TRBD1 matches at 7 bases. After removal of 6 bases from V and 5 bases from J, the junction contained 9 bases not matched to a gene. There are 14 residues in the CDR3. The germline gives CDR1 SNHLY, CDR2 FYNNEI. DNA for the CDR3: TGTGCCAGCAGCCTCGGGACAGCTTTTTATGGCTACACCTTC. It codes for CASSLGTAFYGYTF.